The 21 T cell receptor beta chains below come from one sample, sequenced in a study of T cells in Graves' hyperthyroidism and ophthalmopathy. The CDR3 regions of TCR beta were amplified from RNA transcripts. First-round RT-PCR targeting the TCR CDR3 was performed with the HTBI primer set. TCRdb passed the multiplex PCR reads through MiXCR, listing each CDR3 protein once. The sample contains 540,000 or so distinct CDR3 sequences, approximately 44% of which appear only once. What was sequenced was peripheral blood or thyroid tissue (not recorded which). These TCRs come from an adult woman with Graves' disease, either hyperthyroidism or ophthalmopathy (not recorded which).

The rearrangement links TRBV5-1 to TRBJ2-7; 8 nucleotides agree with TRBD1. After removal of 4 bases from V and 1 base from J, the junction contained 10 bases not matched to a gene. The CDR3 is 16 residues long. Per the germline V gene, CDR1 is SGHRS and CDR2 is YFSETQ. The CDR3 sequence: CASSESLRDRSYEQYF. CDR3 bases: TGCGCCAGCAGCGAATCACTACGGGACAGGTCCTACGAGCAGTACTTC.

The chain uses TRBV20-1 and TRBJ2-7; 7 nucleotides match TRBD2. CDR3 size: 13 residues. V lost 7 bases to trimming and J lost 1 base; unmatched junction nucleotides: 7. Germline values: CDR1 DFQATT, CDR2 SNEGSKA (reference sequence). CDR3 coding DNA: TGCAGTGTTCCTCCGGGGGGATCCTACGAGCAGTACTTC. It yields the protein CSVPPGGSYEQYF.

In this sample, this clonotype turned up many times. The rearrangement uses TRBV12-3 or TRBV12-4 and TRBJ1-5; perhaps TRBD1 as D (5 bases). The CDR3 has 15 residues. The V and J ends lost 2 bases and 2 bases respectively, with 10 bases between them. The CDR3 DNA reads as TGTGCCAGCAGTTTACGGGGCGCGGGCAATCAGCCCCAGCATTTT. As protein: CASSLRGAGNQPQHF.

The sample holds a few counts of this clonotype. This chain links TRBV2 with TRBJ1-1; perhaps TRBD1 as D (6 bases). Germline values: CDR1 SNHLY, CDR2 FYNNEI. The CDR3 covers 13 residues. V was clipped by 7 bases and J by 4 bases, with 13 bases between them. The CDR3 protein is CASIKEGGTEAFF. The CDR3 nucleotides read TGTGCCAGCATAAAGGAAGGGGGCACTGAAGCTTTCTTT.

This chain uses TRBV7-9 with TRBJ2-7; D gene unclear. This CDR3 is built from 12 residues. V was pared by 5 bases and J by 7 bases, with 12 bases between. The germline gives CDR1 SEHNR, CDR2 FQNEAQ (reference sequence). In DNA form, the CDR3 reads TGTGCCAGCAGCCCGACATTGTTGGAGCAGTACTTC. Its translation: CASSPTLLEQYF.

This clonotype was picked up many times. The chain couples TRBV12-3 or TRBV12-4 to TRBJ1-5, with 7 bases that match TRBD1. This CDR3 comprises 15 residues. After removal of 1 base from V and 7 bases from J, the junction contained 7 bases not matched to a gene. CDR3 DNA sequence: TGTGCCAGCAGTTTAGGGAACGCAGGGGGGCAGCCCCAGCATTTT. Translating gives CASSLGNAGGQPQHF.

This clonotype was seen a few times. This CDR3 is CSVEERGSGRLDEQYF. The CDR3 region has the DNA TGCAGCGTTGAAGAACGAGGTAGCGGGAGGCTGGACGAGCAGTACTTC. The chain combines TRBV29-1 with TRBJ2-7; 10 bases map to TRBD2. Germline loops: CDR1 SQVTM, CDR2 ANQGSEA. Trimming took 0 bases from V and 5 from J; bases not matched to a gene: 10. The CDR3 runs to 16 residues.

V gene TRBV20-1 combines with J gene TRBJ1-6, with D unresolved. Per the germline V gene, CDR1 is DFQATT and CDR2 is SNEGSKA (reference sequence). The CDR3 covers 14 residues. V lost 4 bases to trimming and J lost 5 bases, with 12 bases between them. The CDR3 protein is CSAMGSTDNSPLHF. DNA of the CDR3: TGCAGTGCTATGGGGAGTACCGATAATTCACCCCTCCACTTT.

This clonotype was detected ten times or more. The chain is built from TRBV2 and TRBJ2-7; no definite D call. The CDR3 contains 15 residues. Trimming pared 0 bases from V and 3 bases from J, leaving 12 bases between. The germline V gene has CDR1 SNHLY and CDR2 FYNNEI. CDR3 nucleotides: TGTGCCAGCAGTGAAGCCGGACCGGGTTACTACGAGCAGTACTTC. This translates into CASSEAGPGYYEQYF. The whole variable domain, remainder taken from reference TRBV2 and TRBJ2-7, is EPEVTQTPSHQVTQMGQEVILRCVPISNHLYFYWYRQILGQKVEFLVSFYNNEISEKSEIFDDQFSVERPDGSNFTLKIRSTKLEDSAMYFCASSEAGPGYYEQYFGPGTRLTVT.

This clonotype was observed many times. The J gene is TRBJ2-7, the V gene TRBV5-1; D is ambiguous. The CDR3 runs to 12 residues. The V end lost 6 bases, the J end lost 0 bases, and 7 bases lay between the germline ends. Germline V gene data show CDR1 as SGHRS and CDR2 as YFSETQ. CDR3 residues: CASTSYSYEQYF. DNA for the CDR3: TGCGCCAGCACTTCTTACTCCTACGAGCAGTACTTC.

CDR3 region: CASSPDRRSPFGQYF. As DNA, the CDR3 is TGCGCCAGCAGCCCGGACAGAAGGTCACCTTTCGGGCAGTACTTC. The chain employs TRBV4-3 and TRBJ2-7; a possible D gene is TRBD1 (6 bases). CDR1 is LGHNA, CDR2 YSLEER, per germline. V shed 4 bases and J shed 9 bases, with 22 bases lying between them. This CDR3 spans 15 amino acids.

Many counts were recorded for this clonotype. The chain uses TRBV7-9 and TRBJ1-5; 12 nucleotides line up with TRBD1. This CDR3 is 17 amino acids long. V trimming: 5 bases; J trimming: 6 bases; junction bases outside the gene matches: 11. Germline CDR1 SEHNR, CDR2 FQNEAQ (reference sequence). The CDR3 sequence is CASSLHAGTGGSQPQHF. CDR3 DNA sequence: TGTGCCAGCAGCCTACACGCCGGGACAGGGGGCAGTCAGCCCCAGCATTTT. Complete variable domain (other parts from reference TRBV7-9 and TRBJ1-5): DTGVSQNPRHKITKRGQNVTFRCDPISEHNRLYWYRQTLGQGPEFLTYFQNEAQLEKSRLLSDRFSAERPKGSFSTLEIQRTEQGDSAMYLCASSLHAGTGGSQPQHFGDGTRLSIL.

The chain links TRBV2 to TRBJ1-2; TRBD1 might be the D (5 bases). Germline CDR1 is SNHLY and CDR2 is FYNNEI. The CDR3 runs to 13 residues. Trimming stripped 5 bases from V and 7 bases from J, with 14 bases between. DNA of the CDR3: TGTGCCAGCAGTCAAGACGGGGCGCCTGGCTACACCTTC. Its translation is CASSQDGAPGYTF.

This clonotype was seen only once. This chain connects TRBV12-3 or TRBV12-4 to TRBJ2-2; 12 bases agree with TRBD2. The J segment lost 11 bases and the V segment lost 3 bases, leaving 4 bases of the junction unmatched. This CDR3 has 14 residues. CDR3 DNA: TGTGCCAGCAGTTTGACTAGCGGGAGTAAAGAGCTGTTTTTT. As protein: CASSLTSGSKELFF.

This clonotype was observed a handful of times. The CDR3 nucleotides read TGCGCCAGTTACCCCGGGGGGGCTGGCACCGGGGAGCTGTTTTTT. Residues: CASYPGGAGTGELFF. The genes are TRBV4-1 and TRBJ2-2; 8 positions match TRBD2. Germline CDR1 is MGHRA and CDR2 is YSYEKL. This CDR3 spans 15 amino acids. V gave up 9 bases and J gave up 4 bases; unmatched junction bases: 10.

The genes are TRBV5-1 and TRBJ2-5; either TRBD1 or TRBD2 may supply D (5 bases each). CDR1 and CDR2 from the germline V gene are SGHRS and YFSETQ. Trimming left V 3 bases short and J 2 bases short, with 11 bases between. The CDR3 has 14 residues. Written as DNA, the CDR3 is TGCGCCAGCAGCTCAGGGACGGAACAAGAGACCCAGTACTTC. This translates into CASSSGTEQETQYF.

This clonotype was detected a few times. The V gene is TRBV28, the J gene TRBJ2-7; 9 nucleotides agree with TRBD1. From germline, CDR1 is MDHEN and CDR2 SYDVKM. This CDR3 has 16 amino acids. Trimming cost V 3 bases and J 2 bases; bases outside gene matches: 8. The CDR3 region is CASSFVAGQGTYEQYF. CDR3 bases: TGTGCCAGCAGTTTTGTTGCGGGACAGGGAACCTACGAGCAGTACTTC.

V usage is TRBV7-2 and J usage is TRBJ2-2; the D gene is possibly TRBD1 (7 bases). The CDR3 has 15 residues. Germline loops: CDR1 SGHTA, CDR2 FQGNSA. Trimming removed 8 bases from V and 7 bases from J, with 20 bases in between. CDR3 nucleotides: TGTGCCAGCGGCGATCAGGGGGGCTCCGGCGGGGAGCTGTTTTTT. Translated: CASGDQGGSGGELFF.

The rearrangement links TRBV7-9 to TRBJ1-1; D is undetermined. V lost 3 bases, J lost 3 bases, and 11 bases lay in between. This CDR3 is 14 amino acids long. Germline V gene lookup returns CDR1 SEHNR and CDR2 FQNEAQ (reference sequence). This CDR3 reads CASSLPLAYTEAFF. Written as DNA, the CDR3 is TGTGCCAGCAGCTTGCCGTTAGCTTACACTGAAGCTTTCTTT.

This chain uses TRBV10-2 with TRBJ2-5; tentatively, D is TRBD2 (5 bases). The germline V and J ends were trimmed by 5 bases and 4 bases, with 14 bases remaining between them. Per the germline V gene, CDR1 is WSHSY and CDR2 is SAAADI. CDR3 size: 14 residues. In DNA, the CDR3 is TGCGCCAGCAGTCCTAGCAGTCGTGGAGAGACCCAGTACTTC. Amino acids: CASSPSSRGETQYF.

The chain employs TRBV29-1 and TRBJ1-6, with D possibly matching TRBD1 (6 bases). Germline V CDR1 and CDR2: SQVTM, ANQGSEA. The CDR3 has 13 amino acids. V was cut by 6 bases and J by 8 bases, with 14 bases left in between. The CDR3 sequence is CSVGGGDDSPLHF. Written as DNA, the CDR3 is TGCAGCGTCGGGGGCGGGGACGATTCACCCCTCCACTTT.